These 31 T cell receptor beta chains share one sample of origin, sequenced in a study of molecular identifiers for immune sequencing clone quantification. TCRdb used MiXCR to reprocess the PCR reads, holding one entry per CDR3 protein. The table records approximately 35,000 distinct CDR3 sequences, about a fifth of them present only once. The sample taken for sequencing was naive CD8+ T cells from blood, with Jurkat cell RNA spiked in. Subset reported: FACS-sorted CD8+CD4-CCR7+CD45RA+ naive T cells. The receptors come from a human donor in good health. Some libraries in this study had Jurkat cell RNA spiked in.

Regarding this clonotype: A much more abundant neighbour one base away suggests this may be a read error. Here the CDR3 omits its conserved ending phenylalanine or tryptophan, so a read error is the likely source. The V and J genes are TRBV30 and TRBJ2-7; possible D gene TRBD1, 6 bases. The length of the CDR3 is 13 residues. Germline V gives CDR1 GTSNPN, CDR2 SVGIG (reference sequence). Between the trimmed V and J ends, which lost 1 base and 3 bases, there was a span of 10 bases. The CDR3 DNA sequence: TGTGCCTGGAGTGGGACAGCCAACTACGAGCAGTACCTC. Translating it yields CAWSGTANYEQYL.

This clonotype was observed many times. V usage is TRBV18 and J usage is TRBJ2-3; D is perhaps TRBD2 (6 bases). CDR1 and CDR2 from the germline V gene are KGHSH and LQKENI. This CDR3 spans 15 amino acids. Deletions cut 3 bases from V and 3 bases from J, with 13 bases between. CDR3 nucleotides: TGTGCCAGCTCACCGCCGGGACTTCCAACAGATACGCAGTATTTT. Encoded protein: CASSPPGLPTDTQYF.

This clonotype occurred many times. The chain has TRBV11-2 and TRBJ2-1, with 12 bases lining up with TRBD2. J lost 6 bases, V lost 4 bases, and 4 bases had no gene match. Germline CDR1 SGHAT, CDR2 FQNNGV. The CDR3 runs 15 residues. Written as DNA, the CDR3 is TGTGCCAGCAGCTCTAGCGGGAGGGCCGTCAATGAGCAGTTCTTC. Its protein is CASSSSGRAVNEQFF.

On this clonotype: A much larger clone differs from this one at a single base, so this may be a read error. The chain joins TRBV6-2 or TRBV6-3 to TRBJ2-7; the D is unclear. The CDR3 totals 14 residues. From germline, CDR1 is MNHEY and CDR2 SVGEGT. Between the trimmed V and J ends, which lost 5 bases and 0 bases, there was a span of 11 bases. CDR3 coding DNA: TGTGCCAGCAGTCCCCGATGGGGCTCCTACGAGCAGTACTTC. Encoded protein: CASSPRWGSYEQYF.

This clonotype was recorded at least ten times. The chain carries TRBV3-1 and TRBJ1-1; no firm D call. In germline, CDR1 is LGHDT, CDR2 YNNKEL (reference sequence). Trimming took off 0 bases at V and 7 bases at J, with 12 bases between the two ends. This CDR3 is 14 amino acids long. DNA of the CDR3: TGTGCCAGCAGCCAAGATTCCTCGACCCTTGAAGCTTTCTTT. Its translation: CASSQDSSTLEAFF.

Concerning this clonotype: A clone one base away is much larger, so this may be a read error. The chain is built from TRBV19 and TRBJ2-7; D is unclear. Germline V gene lookup returns CDR1 LNHDA and CDR2 SQIVND (reference sequence). The CDR3 loop spans 13 amino acids. Between the trimmed V and J ends, which lost 4 bases and 2 bases, there was a span of 9 bases. The CDR3 protein is CASSSRPAYEQYF. The CDR3 DNA follows: TGTGCCAGTAGTAGTAGGCCAGCCTACGAGCAGTACTTC.

This clonotype was recorded many times. This rearrangement joins TRBV28 to TRBJ1-6; no definite D call. Germline V gene data show CDR1 as MDHEN and CDR2 as SYDVKM. The CDR3 covers 17 residues. With 1 base removed from V and 5 bases from J, the gap between germline ends came to 15 bases. As DNA, the CDR3 is TGTGCCAGCAGTTTATTAGTCCCGGCAGGAGATAATTCACCCCTCCACTTT. Its protein is CASSLLVPAGDNSPLHF.

As to this clonotype: It may be a read error: a sequence one base away is much more abundant. The rearrangement joins TRBV28 to TRBJ2-7; either TRBD1 or TRBD2 may supply D (5 bases each). The CDR3 is 13 amino acids. CDR1 and CDR2 (germline): MDHEN, SYDVKM. V was trimmed by 8 bases and J by 0 bases, leaving 11 bases between them. CDR3 protein: CASRDGSSYEQYF. The CDR3 bases are TGTGCCAGCCGGGACGGCAGCTCCTACGAGCAGTACTTC.

This clonotype was picked up many times. The J gene is TRBJ2-3, the V gene TRBV14, with D uncertain. Trimming stripped 5 bases from V and 2 bases from J, with 11 bases between. The CDR3 sequence is 14 residues long. CDR1 SGHDN and CDR2 FVKESK come from the germline V gene. The CDR3: CASSSTIFTDTQYF. The CDR3 DNA is TGTGCCAGCAGCTCAACTATATTCACAGATACGCAGTATTTT.

Turning to this clonotype: One base away lies a much larger clone, so this may be a sequencing read error. The chain combines TRBV10-3 with TRBJ1-3; no definite D call. Germline CDR1 and CDR2: ENHRY and SYGVKD. The CDR3 is 16 residues long. CDR3 sequence: CAISEPSSRSGNTICF. The CDR3 DNA follows: TGTGCCATCAGTGAGCCGTCTTCTCGCTCTGGAAACACCATATGTTTT.

To note about this clonotype: This may be a read error: a much more frequent sequence differs by one nucleotide. The chain links TRBV12-3 or TRBV12-4 to TRBJ1-2; D is unresolved. The CDR3 consists of 16 residues. The CDR3, as DNA: TGTGCCAGCAGTTTTTTACCGCCCGACGGAAACTATGACTACACCTTC. Translating gives CASSFLPPDGNYDYTF.

This clonotype was seen many times. V usage is TRBV7-9 and J usage is TRBJ2-7, with 12 bases identical to TRBD2. With 4 bases clipped from V and 3 bases from J, the junction kept 4 bases outside the gene matches. Germline V CDR1 and CDR2: SEHNR, FQNEAQ (reference sequence). The CDR3 contains 15 residues. This CDR3 reads CASSSETSGGYEQYF. In DNA, the CDR3 is TGTGCCAGCAGCTCCGAGACTAGCGGGGGCTACGAGCAGTACTTC.

This clonotype has a count of ten or more. The V and J genes are TRBV3-1 and TRBJ1-1; 8 bases are a match to TRBD1. The germline V gene encodes CDR1 LGHDT and CDR2 YNNKEL (reference sequence). Trimming at V came to 5 bases and at J to 4 bases, leaving 9 bases not matched to a gene. The CDR3 has 15 residues. The CDR3 DNA reads TGTGCCAGCAGCGACATAGACAGGGGAGCCACTGAAGCTTTCTTT. This translates into CASSDIDRGATEAFF. Using reference TRBV3-1 and TRBJ1-1 for the parts outside the CDR3, the full variable domain is DTAVSQTPKYLVTQMGNDKSIKCEQNLGHDTMYWYKQDSKKFLKIMFSYNNKELIINETVPNRFSPKSPDKAHLNLHINSLELGDSAVYFCASSDIDRGATEAFFGQGTRLTVV.

This clonotype has ten or more counts. This sequence joins TRBV6-1 and TRBJ1-1; tentatively, D is TRBD1 (5 bases). The CDR3 covers 13 residues. V shed 6 bases and J shed 4 bases, with 12 bases lying between them. Germline CDR1 and CDR2: MNHNS and SASEGT. The CDR3 DNA follows: TGTGCCAGCAGCGAGGAGGGGAGCACTGAAGCTTTCTTT. Translated, it gives CASSEEGSTEAFF.

Worth noting for this clonotype: A clone one base away is much larger, so this may be a read error. CDR3 bases: TGTGCCAGCAGCCAGCATCCGGGGTCTAGCGGGAGCCCGGGTGAGCAGTACTTC. Translated, it gives CASSQHPGSSGSPGEQYF. The chain recombines TRBV3-1 with TRBJ2-7, with 10 bases matching TRBD2. Germline V gene data show CDR1 as LGHDT and CDR2 as YNNKEL (reference sequence). With V trimmed by 3 bases and J by 7 bases, 18 bases remained unmatched. The CDR3 runs 18 residues.

This clonotype was seen at least ten times. The rearrangement uses TRBV7-3 and TRBJ2-2; D unclear. There are 16 residues in the CDR3. Looked up from germline, CDR1 is SGHTA and CDR2 is FQGTGA. The V gene lost 3 bases and the J gene lost 5 bases, with 16 bases spanning the gap. The CDR3: CASSFAPPPQTGELFF. The CDR3 DNA is TGTGCCAGCAGCTTTGCCCCTCCGCCTCAGACCGGGGAGCTGTTTTTT.

This clonotype was recorded only once. For the CDR3, the DNA is TGCAGCGCCGTGTCCGGGACAGCCCTTGATGAGCAGTTCTTC. It is translated as CSAVSGTALDEQFF. The J gene is TRBJ2-1, the V gene TRBV29-1; 7 bases map to TRBD1. Germline V gene sequence: CDR1 SQVTM, CDR2 ANQGSEA. The J segment lost 8 bases and the V segment lost 7 bases, leaving 14 bases of the junction unmatched. CDR3 size: 14 residues.

The CDR3 sequence is CATSRDLGQIYNEQFF. The CDR3 nucleotides are TGTGCCACCAGCAGAGATTTGGGACAAATCTACAATGAGCAGTTCTTC. This rearrangement joins TRBV15 to TRBJ2-1; the D gene is possibly TRBD1 (6 bases). Trimming left V 0 bases short and J 3 bases short, with 12 bases between. The germline V gene encodes CDR1 LNHNV and CDR2 YYDKDF (reference sequence). CDR3 length: 16 amino acids.

This clonotype was recorded at least ten times. This rearrangement joins TRBV9 to TRBJ2-3, with TRBD2 matching 7 bases. This CDR3 spans 16 amino acids. J lost 6 bases, V lost 2 bases, and 12 bases had no gene match. Germline V gives CDR1 SGDLS, CDR2 YYNGEE. The CDR3 loop is CASSVLSGNPLDTQYF. The DNA of the CDR3 is TGTGCCAGCAGCGTCTTAAGCGGGAACCCCCTGGATACGCAGTATTTT. Looking up the rest from reference TRBV9 and TRBJ2-3 gives the full variable domain: DSGVTQTPKHLITATGQRVTLRCSPRSGDLSVYWYQQSLDQGLQFLIQYYNGEERAKGNILERFSAQQFPDLHSELNLSSLELGDSALYFCASSVLSGNPLDTQYFGPGTRLTVL.

This clonotype was detected ten times or more. The rearrangement links TRBV11-3 to TRBJ1-2, with 9 nucleotides matching TRBD1. V lost 5 bases and J lost 6; bases outside the gene matches: 10. The CDR3 contains 15 residues. The germline gives CDR1 SGHNT, CDR2 YENEEA. As DNA, the CDR3 is TGTGCCAGCAGCCCCCCGGCTACAGGGGGCCATGGCTACACCTTC. This gives the protein CASSPPATGGHGYTF. Full variable domain (rest looked up from reference TRBV11-3 and TRBJ1-2): EAGVVQSPRYKIIEKKQPVAFWCNPISGHNTLYWYLQNLGQGPELLIRYENEEAVDDSQLPKDRFSAERLKGVDSTLKIQPAELGDSAVYLCASSPPATGGHGYTFGSGTRLTVV.

This clonotype was counted ten times or more. The rearrangement uses TRBV7-2 and TRBJ2-7, with a weak D call TRBD2 (6 bases). This CDR3 region has 16 residues. Trimming took off 7 bases at V and 3 bases at J, with 22 bases between the two ends. Germline CDR1 and CDR2: SGHTA and FQGNSA. The CDR3 spells CASTAPPGSNNYEQYF. The CDR3 DNA sequence: TGTGCCAGCACCGCTCCTCCCGGGAGCAACAACTACGAGCAGTACTTC.

The chain employs TRBV12-5 and TRBJ2-7; no firm D call. The V and J ends lost 1 base and 0 bases respectively, with 7 bases between them. The CDR3 spans 14 residues. Per germline, CDR1 LGHNT and CDR2 FRNRAP. The CDR3, as DNA: TGTGCTAGTGGTTTGGGATACAACTCCTACGAGCAGTACTTC. Amino acids: CASGLGYNSYEQYF.

This clonotype was seen ten or more times. The CDR3 loop is CSARSRSSYEQYF. The DNA of the CDR3 is TGCAGTGCTAGATCTAGGAGCTCCTACGAGCAGTACTTC. The chain uses TRBV20-1 and TRBJ2-7; D is undetermined. The CDR3 is 13 amino acids. Germline-derived CDR1 and CDR2 are DFQATT and SNEGSKA (reference sequence). Between the trimmed V and J ends, which lost 2 bases and 0 bases, there was a span of 8 bases.

This clonotype was seen many times. The V and J genes are TRBV11-2 and TRBJ2-5; perhaps TRBD2 as D (5 bases). This CDR3 contains 14 residues. V was cut by 3 bases and J by 1 base, with 9 bases left in between. CDR1 and CDR2 (germline): SGHAT, FQNNGV. The CDR3 reads CASSFQAVQETQYF. The CDR3 nucleotides are TGTGCCAGCAGCTTTCAAGCGGTCCAAGAGACCCAGTACTTC. The complete variable domain, with remaining parts taken from reference TRBV11-2 and TRBJ2-5, reads EAGVAQSPRYKIIEKRQSVAFWCNPISGHATLYWYQQILGQGPKLLIQFQNNGVVDDSQLPKDRFSAERLKGVDSTLKIQPAKLEDSAVYLCASSFQAVQETQYFGPGTRLLVL.

Sample share makes this clonotype medium-sized. The chain uses TRBV29-1 and TRBJ2-3; 7 bases fit TRBD1. This CDR3 spans 15 amino acids. Germline CDR1 is SQVTM and CDR2 is ANQGSEA. The J segment lost 4 bases and the V segment lost 0 bases, leaving 7 bases of the junction unmatched. The CDR3 coding sequence is TGCAGCGTTGAAGACAACAGGGGACCGGCAGATACGCAGTATTTT. It codes for CSVEDNRGPADTQYF.

V and J are TRBV5-4 and TRBJ2-1; D may be TRBD2 (5 bases). The CDR3 has 17 residues. Germline assignment: CDR1 SGHNT and CDR2 YYREEE (reference sequence). With 1 base removed from V and 4 bases from J, the gap between germline ends came to 18 bases. The CDR3 DNA follows: TGTGCCAGCAGCTTGAAGAGGGATGGAGGCCCTTACAATGAGCAGTTCTTC. It translates to CASSLKRDGGPYNEQFF.

About this clonotype itself: A much larger clone differs by one base, so this may be a read error. V and J are TRBV4-2 and TRBJ2-3; TRBD2 agrees at 13 bases. The CDR3 is 16 residues long. Germline loops: CDR1 LGHNA, CDR2 YNFKEQ. The junction had 4 bases not matched to a gene; V was cut back by 1 base and J by 6 bases. The CDR3 DNA sequence: TGTGCCAGCAGCCAAGGGACTAGCGGGGGCGGTGATACGCAGTATTTT. It is translated as CASSQGTSGGGDTQYF.

This clonotype came up many times. The genes are TRBV21-1 and TRBJ2-2; the D call in the table, TRBD1, was not verified against the DNA. TRBV21-1 is marked as a pseudogene. The CDR3 totals 14 residues. The chain's CDR3 is CASSKTGRTGELFF. The CDR3 DNA sequence: TGTGCCAGCAGCAAGACAGGGAGAACCGGGGAGCTGTTTTTT.

V is TRBV4-3 and J is TRBJ2-1; maybe TRBD1 (6 bases). The CDR3 is made up of 16 amino acids. In germline, CDR1 is LGHNA, CDR2 YSLEER. Trimming cost V 2 bases and J 6 bases, with 17 bases left between them. CDR3 coding DNA: TGCGCCAGCAGCCAAAACAGGGTCAAGGCTGTCAATGAGCAGTTCTTC. Amino acids: CASSQNRVKAVNEQFF.

This clonotype was seen more than once but under ten times. V and J are TRBV4-1 and TRBJ2-1, with TRBD2 as a possible D gene (6 bases). Deletions cut 3 bases from V and 3 bases from J, with 15 bases between. Germline loops: CDR1 MGHRA, CDR2 YSYEKL. The CDR3 totals 16 residues. The CDR3, as DNA: TGCGCCAGCAGCCATACGCGTCGCGGGGTCTACAATGAGCAGTTCTTC. Protein product: CASSHTRRGVYNEQFF.

In regard to this clonotype: A much larger clone is a single base away; this may be a read error. The chain combines TRBV7-9 with TRBJ1-5, with D possibly matching TRBD1 (5 bases). Germline V gene lookup returns CDR1 SEHNR and CDR2 FQNEAQ (reference sequence). The CDR3 spans 18 residues. The CDR3 DNA reads TGTGCCGGCAGCTTAGCCGGCGAGGGACGCCATAGCAATCAGCCACAGCATTTT. It specifies CAGSLAGEGRHSNQPQHF. The full variable domain, with the rest looked up from reference TRBV7-9 and TRBJ1-5, is DTGVSQNPRHKITKRGQNVTFRCDPISEHNRLYWYRQTLGQGPEFLTYFQNEAQLEKSRLLSDRFSAERPKGSFSTLEIQRTEQGDSAMYLCAGSLAGEGRHSNQPQHFGDGTRLSIL.